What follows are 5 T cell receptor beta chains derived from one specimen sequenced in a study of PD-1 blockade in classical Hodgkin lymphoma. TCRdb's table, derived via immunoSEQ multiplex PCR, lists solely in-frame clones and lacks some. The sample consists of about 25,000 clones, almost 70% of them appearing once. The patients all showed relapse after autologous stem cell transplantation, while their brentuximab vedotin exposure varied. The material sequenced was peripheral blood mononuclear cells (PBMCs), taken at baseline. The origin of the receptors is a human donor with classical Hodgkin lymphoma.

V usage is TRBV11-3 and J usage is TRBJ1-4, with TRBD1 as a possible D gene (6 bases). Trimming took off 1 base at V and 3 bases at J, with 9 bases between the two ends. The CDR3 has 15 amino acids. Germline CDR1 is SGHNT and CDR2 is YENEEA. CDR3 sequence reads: CASSLGGAPNEKLFF. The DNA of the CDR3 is TGTGCCAGCAGCTTAGGGGGGGCCCCTAATGAAAAACTGTTTTTT.

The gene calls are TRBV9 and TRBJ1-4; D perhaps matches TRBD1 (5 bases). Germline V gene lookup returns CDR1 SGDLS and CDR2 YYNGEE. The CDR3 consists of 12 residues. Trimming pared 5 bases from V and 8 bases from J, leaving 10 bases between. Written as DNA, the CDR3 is TGTGCCAGCAGGGGGGATGAAGAAAAACTGTTTTTT. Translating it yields CASRGDEEKLFF.

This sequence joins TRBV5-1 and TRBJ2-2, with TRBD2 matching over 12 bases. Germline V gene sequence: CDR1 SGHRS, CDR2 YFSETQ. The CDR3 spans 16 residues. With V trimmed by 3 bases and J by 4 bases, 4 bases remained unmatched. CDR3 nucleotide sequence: TGCGCCAGCAGCTATACTAGCGGGGGGATCACCGGGGAGCTGTTTTTT. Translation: CASSYTSGGITGELFF.

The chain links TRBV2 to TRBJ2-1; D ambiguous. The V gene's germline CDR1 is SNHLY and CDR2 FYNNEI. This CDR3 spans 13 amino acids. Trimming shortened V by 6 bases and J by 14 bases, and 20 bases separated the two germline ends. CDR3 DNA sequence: TGTGCCAGCAGCGTCTCCAGCAGTCTAGATGAGTTCTTC. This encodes CASSVSSSLDEFF.

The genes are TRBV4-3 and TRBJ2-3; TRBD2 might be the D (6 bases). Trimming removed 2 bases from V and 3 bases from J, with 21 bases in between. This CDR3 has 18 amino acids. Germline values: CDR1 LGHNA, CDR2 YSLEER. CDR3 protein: CASSQSWGGESTTDTQYF. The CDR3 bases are TGCGCCAGCAGCCAAAGTTGGGGCGGGGAGTCGACTACAGATACGCAGTATTTT.